These 15 T cell receptor beta chains were all obtained from the same sample, sequenced in a study of regulatory T cells in long-lasting Graves disease. With iRepertoire HTBI primers and Arm-PCR of CDR3 regions, TCR beta libraries were built. TCRdb reanalysed the multiplex PCR reads using MiXCR and keeps one entry per CDR3 protein. This sample has about 450,000 distinct CDR3 sequences, with 14% found just once. The sample's time point: newly diagnosed GD, antithyroid drugs for less than 3 months. Making the TCR library involved RNA that had been extracted from PBMCs. This sample was also put to use in a study of T cells in Graves' hyperthyroidism and ophthalmopathy.

The material was peripheral blood mononuclear cells (PBMCs), obtained at new diagnosis, from a patient treated with antithyroid drugs. These receptors were obtained from a woman aged 50 to 60 with Graves disease.

The gene calls are TRBV28 and TRBJ2-4, with TRBD1 identical over 8 bases. The germline V gene encodes CDR1 MDHEN and CDR2 SYDVKM. The CDR3 covers 14 residues. Trimming at V came to 5 bases and at J to 6 bases, leaving 6 bases not matched to a gene. This chain's CDR3 is CASSIRDRRNIQYF. The DNA of the CDR3 is TGTGCCAGCAGTATACGGGACAGGAGAAACATTCAGTACTTC. The full variable domain, its missing parts supplied by reference TRBV28 and TRBJ2-4, is DVKVTQSSRYLVKRTGEKVFLECVQDMDHENMFWYRQDPGLGLRLIYFSYDVKMKEKGDIPEGYSVSREKKERFSLILESASTNQTSMYLCASSIRDRRNIQYFGAGTRLSVL.

At least ten counts were recorded for this clonotype. V is TRBV28 and J is TRBJ1-1; D not resolved. This CDR3 spans 17 amino acids. CDR1 is MDHEN and CDR2 is SYDVKM in the germline V gene. Trimming cost V 2 bases and J 1 base, with 17 bases left between them. CDR3 DNA sequence: TGTGCCAGCAGTTTAGAGTCTCCCCGAACAACGAACACTGAAGCTTTCTTT. Protein sequence: CASSLESPRTTNTEAFF. The full variable domain, in which reference TRBV28 and TRBJ1-1 provide the parts outside the CDR3, is DVKVTQSSRYLVKRTGEKVFLECVQDMDHENMFWYRQDPGLGLRLIYFSYDVKMKEKGDIPEGYSVSREKKERFSLILESASTNQTSMYLCASSLESPRTTNTEAFFGQGTRLTVV.

The sample holds many counts of this clonotype. The chain joins TRBV5-1 to TRBJ2-7, with TRBD1 identical over 8 bases. V lost 4 bases to trimming and J lost 5 bases; unmatched junction nucleotides: 8. The CDR3 sequence is 14 residues long. In germline, CDR1 is SGHRS, CDR2 YFSETQ. The CDR3 bases are TGCGCCAGCAGCACAGGACAGGGAACCCACGAGCAGTACTTC. Protein sequence: CASSTGQGTHEQYF. The whole variable domain, filled in from reference TRBV5-1 and TRBJ2-7, reads KAGVTQTPRYLIKTRGQQVTLSCSPISGHRSVSWYQQTPGQGLQFLFEYFSETQRNKGNFPGRFSGRQFSNSRSEMNVSTLELGDSALYLCASSTGQGTHEQYFGPGTRLTVT.

This rearrangement joins TRBV19 to TRBJ2-5; D is perhaps TRBD2 (5 bases). Between the trimmed V and J ends, which lost 5 bases and 1 base, there was a span of 14 bases. CDR1 is LNHDA, CDR2 SQIVND, per germline (reference sequence). There are 15 residues in the CDR3. CDR3 region: CASSPGGRVQETQYF. In DNA form, the CDR3 reads TGTGCCAGTAGTCCCGGTGGGCGGGTCCAAGAGACCCAGTACTTC.

This clonotype was recorded many times. The chain recombines TRBV20-1 with TRBJ2-5, with 7 bases lining up with TRBD1. Germline values: CDR1 DFQATT, CDR2 SNEGSKA (reference sequence). The CDR3 runs to 12 residues. V shed 5 bases, J shed 3 bases, and the junction held 3 bases outside the gene matches. CDR3 DNA sequence: TGCAGTGCTCATGGGACAGAAGAGACCCAGTACTTC. Translated, it gives CSAHGTEETQYF.

Ten or more counts support this clonotype. The chain is built from TRBV28 and TRBJ2-3; 9 bases align to TRBD2. After removal of 7 bases from V and 5 bases from J, the junction contained 13 bases not matched to a gene. The CDR3 runs to 16 residues. Looked up from germline, CDR1 is MDHEN and CDR2 is SYDVKM. DNA of the CDR3: TGTGCCAGCACCCCGGAGGCGGGAGGGCCCGGAGATACGCAGTATTTT. As protein: CASTPEAGGPGDTQYF.

This clonotype was counted between two and nine times. The chain couples TRBV9 to TRBJ2-3; 8 bases are shared with TRBD2. CDR1 SGDLS and CDR2 YYNGEE come from the germline V gene. V lost 4 bases to trimming and J lost 2 bases; unmatched junction nucleotides: 9. The CDR3 runs to 16 residues. CDR3 in amino acids: CASSPRYSGNTDTQYF. In nucleotides, the CDR3 is TGTGCCAGCAGCCCCCGTTATAGCGGGAACACAGATACGCAGTATTTT.

This clonotype was seen only a few times. The chain couples TRBV19 to TRBJ2-3, with TRBD2 matching over 7 bases. V trimming: 3 bases; J trimming: 3 bases; junction bases outside the gene matches: 12. The CDR3 covers 17 residues. Germline CDR1 LNHDA, CDR2 SQIVND (reference sequence). DNA of the CDR3: TGTGCCAGTAGTATGGAGCGGGGAGCGGTACGGACAGATACGCAGTATTTT. Its protein product is CASSMERGAVRTDTQYF. Full variable domain (rest looked up from reference TRBV19 and TRBJ2-3): DGGITQSPKYLFRKEGQNVTLSCEQNLNHDAMYWYRQDPGQGLRLIYYSQIVNDFQKGDIAEGYSVSREKKESFPLTVTSAQKNPTAFYLCASSMERGAVRTDTQYFGPGTRLTVL.

This clonotype was seen at least ten times. The chain employs TRBV6-1 and TRBJ2-3, with TRBD2 matching over 7 bases. The trim removed 5 bases at V and 4 bases at J, leaving 0 bases unmatched. The germline CDR1 and CDR2 sequences are MNHNS and SASEGT. The CDR3 has 12 residues. In nucleotides, the CDR3 is TGTGCCAGCAGTCGGGGGGCAGATACGCAGTATTTT. Protein sequence: CASSRGADTQYF.

The chain employs TRBV4-2 and TRBJ2-7; no firm D call. Germline V gene sequence: CDR1 LGHNA, CDR2 YNFKEQ. This CDR3 region has 16 residues. Trimming took off 0 bases at V and 3 bases at J, with 15 bases between the two ends. The CDR3, as DNA: TGTGCCAGCAGCCAAGAGGATGGATATTCCAGCTACGAGCAGTACTTC. It codes for CASSQEDGYSSYEQYF.

The chain joins TRBV6-5 to TRBJ2-4; 7 nucleotides align to TRBD1. The CDR3 covers 16 residues. Germline assignment: CDR1 MNHEY and CDR2 SVGAGI. V was pared by 3 bases and J by 1 base, with 6 bases of the junction left unmatched. The CDR3 region is CASSYEGAMAKNIQYF. CDR3 nucleotide sequence: TGTGCCAGCAGTTATGAGGGGGCGATGGCCAAAAACATTCAGTACTTC.

This clonotype came up a few times. This chain links TRBV5-1 with TRBJ1-3; D is uncertain. V lost 0 bases and J 0 bases, leaving 10 bases between the germline ends. CDR1 and CDR2 (germline): SGHRS, YFSETQ. The CDR3 spans 16 residues. DNA of the CDR3: TGCGCCAGCAGCTTGGGGAGAGGAGTCTCTGGAAACACCATATATTTT. Translating it yields CASSLGRGVSGNTIYF. The whole variable domain, remainder taken from reference TRBV5-1 and TRBJ1-3, is KAGVTQTPRYLIKTRGQQVTLSCSPISGHRSVSWYQQTPGQGLQFLFEYFSETQRNKGNFPGRFSGRQFSNSRSEMNVSTLELGDSALYLCASSLGRGVSGNTIYFGEGSWLTVV.

This clonotype came up many times. CDR3 protein: CASSPDRASAFF. The DNA of the CDR3 is TGTGCCAGCAGCCCGGACAGGGCGTCTGCTTTCTTT. The rearrangement joins TRBV7-2 to TRBJ1-1, with 8 bases that match TRBD1. CDR3 length: 12 amino acids. The V gene's germline CDR1 is SGHTA and CDR2 FQGNSA. V shed 5 bases and J 11 bases; nucleotides not matched to a gene: 7.

This clonotype has more than one count but fewer than ten. The V gene is TRBV6-1, the J gene TRBJ2-1; D not certain. Germline loops: CDR1 MNHNS, CDR2 SASEGT. With 6 bases removed from V and 9 bases from J, the gap between germline ends came to 12 bases. There are 12 residues in the CDR3. DNA of the CDR3: TGTGCCAGCAGCGAGACAAGTTTTGAGCAGTTCTTC. Translated: CASSETSFEQFF.

This sequence joins TRBV6-1 and TRBJ2-7; no clear D. The V gene's germline CDR1 is MNHNS and CDR2 SASEGT. The V gene lost 6 bases and the J gene lost 0 bases, with 15 bases spanning the gap. CDR3 size: 15 residues. CDR3 protein: CASSPRALSSYEQYF. As DNA, the CDR3 is TGTGCCAGCAGCCCCCGGGCTCTGAGCTCCTACGAGCAGTACTTC.